The 2 T cell receptor beta chains presented below share a single source sample, sequenced in a study of shared clonotypes between healthy human individuals. Libraries were prepared by immunoSEQ multiplex PCR; TCRdb keeps only in-frame clonotypes and omits some of them. The sample carries fewer than 800,000 clones, about 90% recorded once. CD45RO-negative CD8 cells positively selected for CCR7 made up the naive population, which excluded terminally differentiated effector memory CD45RA+ cells. What was sequenced was naive CD8+ T cells sorted from blood. These receptors were collected from a man aged 25 to 40 in good health.

The chain is built from TRBV5-4 and TRBJ1-5; 7 positions agree with TRBD1. V gave up 0 bases and J gave up 6 bases; unmatched junction bases: 3. The CDR3 is 14 amino acids. Germline CDR1 and CDR2: SGHNT and YYREEE (reference sequence). The CDR3 nucleotides are TGTGCCAGCAGCTTGGGGACAGGAGGTCAGCCCCAGCATTTT. As protein: CASSLGTGGQPQHF.

The V call is TRBV6-6, the J call TRBJ2-7; D is ambiguous. Germline V lookup: CDR1 MNHNY, CDR2 SVGAGI (reference sequence). CDR3 length: 12 amino acids. V gave up 2 bases and J gave up 6 bases, with 8 bases separating them. CDR3 region: CASSYGNSEQYF. CDR3 nucleotides: TGTGCCAGCAGTTACGGGAACTCCGAGCAGTACTTC.